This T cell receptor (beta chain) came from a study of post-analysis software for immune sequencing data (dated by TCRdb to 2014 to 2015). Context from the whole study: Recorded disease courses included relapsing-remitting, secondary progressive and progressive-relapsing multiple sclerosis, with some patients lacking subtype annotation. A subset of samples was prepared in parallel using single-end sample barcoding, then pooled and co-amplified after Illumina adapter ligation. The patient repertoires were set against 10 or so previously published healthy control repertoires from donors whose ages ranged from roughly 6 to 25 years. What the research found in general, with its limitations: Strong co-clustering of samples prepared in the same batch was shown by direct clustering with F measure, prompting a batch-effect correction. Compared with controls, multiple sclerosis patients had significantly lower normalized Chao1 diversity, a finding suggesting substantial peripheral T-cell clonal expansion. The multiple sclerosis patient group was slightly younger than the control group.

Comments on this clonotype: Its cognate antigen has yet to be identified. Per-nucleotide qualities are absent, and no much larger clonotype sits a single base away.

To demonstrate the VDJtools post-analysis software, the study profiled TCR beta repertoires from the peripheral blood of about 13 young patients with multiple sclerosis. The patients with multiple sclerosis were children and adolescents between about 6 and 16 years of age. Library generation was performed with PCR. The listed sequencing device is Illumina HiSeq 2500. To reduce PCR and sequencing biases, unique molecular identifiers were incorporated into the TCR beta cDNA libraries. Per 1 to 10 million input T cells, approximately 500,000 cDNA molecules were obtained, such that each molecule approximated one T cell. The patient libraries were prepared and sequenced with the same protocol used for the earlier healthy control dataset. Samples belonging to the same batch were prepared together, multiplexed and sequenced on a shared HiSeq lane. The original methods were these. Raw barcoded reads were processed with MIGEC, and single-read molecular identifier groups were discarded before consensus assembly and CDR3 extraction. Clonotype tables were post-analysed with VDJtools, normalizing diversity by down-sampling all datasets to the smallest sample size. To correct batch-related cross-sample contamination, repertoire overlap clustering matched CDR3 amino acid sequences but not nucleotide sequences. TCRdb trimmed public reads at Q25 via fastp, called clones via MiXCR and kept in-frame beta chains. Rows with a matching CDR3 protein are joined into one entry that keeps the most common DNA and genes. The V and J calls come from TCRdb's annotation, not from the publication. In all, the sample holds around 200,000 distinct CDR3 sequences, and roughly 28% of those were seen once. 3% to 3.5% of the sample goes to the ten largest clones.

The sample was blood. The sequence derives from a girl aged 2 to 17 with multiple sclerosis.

At the DNA level, the sequence is TGTGCCAGCAGTGAGGGGCCCCACAATGAGCAGTACTTC. Its protein reads: CASSEGPHNEQYF. The chain couples TRBV6-4 to TRBJ2-1; the best D guess is TRBD1, with 5 bases matching. TRBJ2-7 explains the end of the DNA better; the J call may be wrong. Per the germline V gene, MRHNA is the CDR1 and SNTAGT is the CDR2. Its CDR3 holds 13 amino acids, cysteine through phenylalanine. Only the CDR3 DNA is retained, 39 bases long and in frame from the first base.